This T cell receptor beta chain was identified in a study of beta chain features in type 1 diabetes (dated by TCRdb to 2016 to 2018). For the study in its entirety: Mean age, gender distribution, total cell number and subset yield did not differ between patients and healthy donors. Whereas all 30 or so donors provided naive and central memory subsets, regulatory and stem cell-like memory subsets were isolated from just 8 patients and about 8 healthy donors. In the study, TCRB repertoires of sorted circulating CD4+ T cell subsets from recently diagnosed type 1 diabetes patients were compared with those of matched healthy donors. Across all samples, fewer than 110,000,000 sorted cells were examined, and cell number per subset correlated strongly with RNA yield. Overall results and qualifications from the work: Because cDNA was sequenced instead of genomic DNA, activated cells with high expression could be over-represented, although the groups did not differ in activation or CD3 levels. In all four CD4+ subsets, TCRB CDR3 length was moderately but significantly shorter in type 1 diabetes patients. PCR may preferentially amplify shorter templates, but because patient and control samples were amplified and corrected together, any resulting skew would affect both groups equally. Fewer insertions and more nucleotide deletions at VDJ recombination sites were observed in patients with type 1 diabetes, implying thymic rearrangement abnormalities. Naive, central memory and regulatory TCRB repertoires appeared more similar among patients than among healthy donors. Only small numbers of individuals were included in the HLA sub-analyses, which left unresolved whether HLA type had any influence on TCRB rearrangement.

This clone was seen more than once but under ten times. What this receptor recognizes is not known. No much larger clone exists at a distance of one base, and base qualities are not known. Trimmed from V: 4 bases; trimmed from J: 5 bases; junction bases lacking a gene match: 12. From cysteine to phenylalanine, the CDR3 is 16 amino acids long. The CDR3 DNA has 48 bases and is translated from base 1. CDR1 is given as SGHRS and CDR2 as YFSETQ, both from the germline V gene. Each donor gave one peripheral blood draw, averaging around 0.11 L, which was collected into heparinised tubes. A BD FACSAria II was used to sort naive, central memory, regulatory and stem cell-like memory CD4+ T cells with a panel that included CD45RO, CCR7, CD25, CD127, CD95 and CD27. All sorted populations exceeded 95% purity. PBMCs were separated immediately by Lymphoprep density gradient centrifugation and were stained directly, without being cultured. So that batch effects would be minimized, each experiment stained and sorted samples in pairs, pairing one healthy donor with one patient.

All of the isolated RNA was reverse transcribed with the High Capacity cDNA Reverse Transcription Kit, so expressed TCRB transcripts were sequenced. Naive, central memory and regulatory T cell samples underwent deep immunoSEQ sequencing, averaging roughly 3.3 million total reads per sample. Sorted cells were lysed in RLT buffer and RNA was extracted with DNase-treated RNeasy Micro or Mini kits, depending on cell number. Each cell subset was processed separately to prevent cross-contamination, with patient and healthy donor samples processed together. Using the immunoSEQ multiplex PCR, TCRB sequences were amplified from cDNA into 87-bp fragments spanning the CDR3 region. Sequencing of the amplicons was performed on the Illumina HiSeq platform. In the paper's pipeline: PCR bias was computationally corrected using synthetic template baselines, reads within Hamming distance 2 were collapsed, and singletons that could not be merged were discarded. Reads were aligned against IMGT to assign V, D and J genes, CDR3 length and insertions or deletions at six rearrangement sites. Within each subset, clonotype counts were normalized to the number of sorted cells before true diversity and Gini coefficients were calculated with the tcR R package. Repertoire sharing was quantified using the overlap coefficient calculated on TCRB nucleotide sequences. Out-of-frame TCRB sequences from naive cells were analyzed as a proxy for the pre-selection repertoire. This immuneACCESS table, as held by TCRdb, lists in-frame sequences with V and J called but not all clones. Of the missing ones, under half trace to an unresolved V gene in checked studies; the others have no known cause. V and J calls and clone size are as listed in that table; D and trimming were resolved from the DNA. The sample table lists over 350,000 clones, about 15% of them with a count of one. Together, the top ten hold approximately 0.02% of the sample.

The receptor's source is a woman aged 18-30 years in good health. The chain couples TRBV5-1 to TRBJ2-5; TRBD1 matches 9 bases in the middle. The sequenced sample consisted of naive CD4+ T cells from blood. The intended sense of this specimen's cell subset or site label: true naive CD4+ T cells. The sequenced DNA: TGCGCCAGCAGCCTAACCCGGGACAGGGCATCGGAGACCCAGTACTTC. This codes for CASSLTRDRASETQYF.